The present entry profiles one TCR beta chain with its context. Under the authors' procedure: Estimates of nucleated cell counts were drawn from the amplification of reference gene primers. Libraries were prepared by immunoSEQ multiplex PCR; TCRdb keeps only in-frame clonotypes and omits some of them. V and J calls and clone size come straight from that table; D and trimming were deduced from the DNA. Of about 140,000 clones listed, over 60% are singletons. This sample was taken from a study of blood T cell repertoires in COVID-19. Study-wide background: Samples of COVID-19 (acute and convalescent) were obtained from the United States, Italy and Spain. In each case, the material was cDNA or gDNA derived from T cells, B-cell-depleted T cells, or PBMCs.

Germline loops: CDR1 SNHLY, CDR2 FYNNEI. V lost 7 bases and J lost 7; bases outside the gene matches: 10. The length of the CDR3 is 15 residues. The rearrangement links TRBV2 to TRBJ1-6; 7 nucleotides agree with TRBD1. The receptor's source is a man in his fifties or sixties with acute or convalescent COVID-19. Sequencing used peripheral blood. CDR3 region: CASTDRKGANSPLHF. The DNA for the CDR3 is TGTGCCAGCACCGATCGGAAGGGGGCAAATTCACCCCTCCACTTT.